This T cell receptor beta chain was sequenced during a study of T cells in women clearing cervical HPV infection. On the study more broadly: HLA type stays a possible confounder, typing being limited.

The V gene's germline CDR1 is SGHRS and CDR2 YFSETQ. V lost 0 bases and J 2 bases, leaving 5 bases between the germline ends. The CDR3 spans 13 residues. Note on this clone: The read halts 3 residues ahead of the CDR3 end, with the missing end drawn from the germline J gene.

Produced via immunoSEQ multiplex PCR; TCRdb's table is partial and in-frame only. The specimen's table records roughly 30,000 clones. The V call is TRBV5-1, the J call TRBJ1-1; D is undetermined. Input material: blood buffy coat. This TCR derives from a woman aged 18 to 75 with a cervical HPV16 infection that either progressed to CIN3+ or cleared (not recorded which). CDR3 bases read: TGCGCCAGCAGCTTGGATCATAACACTGAA. It encodes CASSLDHNTE. The CDR3 as a whole reads CASSLDHNTEAFF.